The text below deals with one T cell receptor (beta chain). The target antigen is unknown. Per germline, CDR1 MNHEY and CDR2 SVGAGI. The ends were cut back, 0 bases at V and 6 bases at J, with 15 bases in the middle. The length of the CDR3 is 16 residues. The data were produced by immunoSEQ multiplex PCR, yet TCRdb's version contains in-frame clones alone and is incomplete. The data contain 35,000 to 50,000 clones, approximately 93% of them singletons. These data belong to a study of graft-versus-host responses after intestinal transplantation. Material: unstimulated CD8+ T cells sorted from spleen or lymph node cells, obtained before transplant. The chain carries TRBV6-5 and TRBJ2-1, with D perhaps matching TRBD1 or TRBD2 (5 bases each). This receptor was taken from a human donor who was the organ donor for an intestinal transplant. The chain's CDR3 is CASSYSERDGGNEQFF. The DNA for the CDR3 is TGTGCCAGCAGTTACTCGGAGAGGGATGGGGGCAATGAGCAGTTCTTC.